The sample holds one count of the clone carrying this T cell receptor beta chain. CD8+ and CD4+ T cells from blood underwent TCR beta sequencing. The data originate from a study of CD8 T cells in Susac syndrome. The CDR3 spans 14 residues. The V gene lost 5 bases and the J gene lost 10 bases, with 17 bases spanning the gap. The germline gives CDR1 SEHNR, CDR2 FQNEAQ (reference sequence). Random hexamers served to reverse transcribe roughly 0.5 to 1 ug RNA. TCRdb reanalysed the immunoSEQ multiplex PCR reads using MiXCR and keeps one entry per CDR3 protein. The data contain 150,000 to 250,000 distinct CDR3 sequences, over 90% of them singletons.

The sequenced sample consisted of CD4+ T cells from PBMCs. V usage is TRBV7-9 and J usage is TRBJ1-4, with D possibly matching TRBD1 (5 bases). This clonotype originated in a human donor with multiple sclerosis. In DNA, the CDR3 is TGTGCCAGCAGCCTGAAGTTAGCAGGGACAAAACTGTTTTTT. Translating gives CASSLKLAGTKLFF.